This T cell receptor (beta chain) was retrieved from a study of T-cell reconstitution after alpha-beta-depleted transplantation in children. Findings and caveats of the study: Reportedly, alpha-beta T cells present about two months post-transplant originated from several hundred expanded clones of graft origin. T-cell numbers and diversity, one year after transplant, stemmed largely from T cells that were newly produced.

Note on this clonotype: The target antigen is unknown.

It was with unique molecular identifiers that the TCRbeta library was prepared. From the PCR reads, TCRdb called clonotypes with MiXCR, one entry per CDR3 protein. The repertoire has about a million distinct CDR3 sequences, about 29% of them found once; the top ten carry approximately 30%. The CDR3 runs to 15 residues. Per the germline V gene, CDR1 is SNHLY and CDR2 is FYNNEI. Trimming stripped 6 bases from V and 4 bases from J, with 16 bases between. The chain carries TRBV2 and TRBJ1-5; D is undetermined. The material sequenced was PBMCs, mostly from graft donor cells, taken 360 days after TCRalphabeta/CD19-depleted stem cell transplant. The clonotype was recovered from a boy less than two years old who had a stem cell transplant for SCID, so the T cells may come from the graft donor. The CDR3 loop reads CASRRLGHPNQPQHF. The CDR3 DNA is TGTGCCAGCAGACGGCTGGGTCACCCAAATCAGCCCCAGCATTTT.